These T cell receptor beta chains were read from a single sample in a study of early T cells in non-severe SARS-CoV-2 infection. MiXCR was run by TCRdb on the 5' RACE reads, yielding one entry per CDR3 protein. The sample has over 35,000 distinct CDR3 sequences; 6% to 7% are singletons. The sample consisted of whole blood, taken at baseline. The receptors stem from an adult who was a healthcare worker with PCR-confirmed SARS-CoV-2 infection or an uninfected control (not recorded which). Each CDR3 is given with its conserved first and last residue. D genes are given only for firm matches. Clone size, where shown, is once, few, many, or a class for clones that have expanded.

CDR3 DNA	CDR3 protein	D gene	V gene	clone size	J gene
TGCGCCAGCAACCAAAACCCCCCGGTGGACAGGAGACATCAGCCCCAGCATTTT	CASNQNPPVDRRHQPQHF	TRBD1	TRBV4-1	.	TRBJ1-5
TGTGCCAGCAGCCCGATCAGGGTAGCGGGGACAGATACGCAGTATTTT	CASSPIRVAGTDTQYF	TRBD2	TRBV5-5	many	TRBJ2-3
TGCGCCAGCAGCCAGAGTTCGCTGGGACTAGTCCCCTACGAGCAGTACTTC	CASSQSSLGLVPYEQYF	TRBD2	TRBV4-1	few	TRBJ2-7
TGTGCCAGCAGTTACTTACCGGGACAGGGGGTGAGGGGCACTGAAGCTTTCTTT	CASSYLPGQGVRGTEAFF	TRBD1	TRBV6-2/TRBV6-3	many	TRBJ1-1
TGTGCTAGCAGCTTAGGACACGGGGAGACCCAGTACTTC	CASSLGHGETQYF	.	TRBV7-7	many	TRBJ2-5
TGTGCCAGCAGCTCCTTCTACAGGGCGAACACTGAAGCTTTCTTT	CASSSFYRANTEAFF	.	TRBV9	.	TRBJ1-1
TGTGCCTGGGACAGAACCAACTATGGCTACACCTTC	CAWDRTNYGYTF	.	TRBV30	few	TRBJ1-2
TGTGCCAGCAGATCTGTTCCGGGGGAGCTGTTTTTT	CASRSVPGELFF	.	TRBV21-1	many	TRBJ2-2
TGCGCCAGCAGCCCGGGACCCCGAAGCACAGATACGCAGTATTTT	CASSPGPRSTDTQYF	.	TRBV4-3	.	TRBJ2-3
TGTGCCAGCAGGGGACAGAACCAAGAGACCCAGTACTTC	CASRGQNQETQYF	TRBD1	TRBV3-1	few	TRBJ2-5
TGCAGTGCTGAAAGAGCCCCAGGGTTAAGCAATCAGCCCCAGCATTTT	CSAERAPGLSNQPQHF	.	TRBV20-1	few	TRBJ1-5
TGCGCCAGCAGCCCAGGACTAGCGGGAGGGTCAACCTACGAGCAGTACTTC	CASSPGLAGGSTYEQYF	TRBD2	TRBV5-1	few	TRBJ2-7
TGTGCCAGCAGCTTAGAGCTCTCCAGCGCGTTTAACTACGAGCAGTACTTC	CASSLELSSAFNYEQYF	.	TRBV7-9	many	TRBJ2-7
TGCAGCGGGGGACAGGGGGAAAAGGATGAGCAGTTCTTC	CSGGQGEKDEQFF	TRBD1	TRBV29-1	many	TRBJ2-1
TGTGCCATCAGCCGGGGGGGCCTAAACACCGGGGAGCTGTTTTTT	CAISRGGLNTGELFF	TRBD2	TRBV10-3	few	TRBJ2-2
TGTGCCAGCAGCTTAATGACGACAGGGGATGGCTACACCTTC	CASSLMTTGDGYTF	TRBD1	TRBV7-2	few	TRBJ1-2
TGTGCCAGCAGTCCCACTGGGGCCAACGTCCTGACTTTC	CASSPTGANVLTF	.	TRBV12-3/TRBV12-4	.	TRBJ2-6
TGTGCCAGCAGCCGATCCCCAGGGGGATACGACGAGCAGTACTTC	CASSRSPGGYDEQYF	TRBD1	TRBV11-2	many	TRBJ2-7
TGTGCCAGCGGATGGGCAGGGGCTTACAATGAGCAGTTCTTC	CASGWAGAYNEQFF	.	TRBV27	.	TRBJ2-1
TGTGCCAGCAGTTACTGGTCGGGGTGGCAGGAAGCTTTCTTT	CASSYWSGWQEAFF	.	TRBV6-5	many	TRBJ1-1
TGTGCCAGCAGTTCATCGGGAGTCATCTACGAGCAGTACTTC	CASSSSGVIYEQYF	.	TRBV25-1	.	TRBJ2-7
TGTGCCAGCAGGACCGGACACGGTAGCAATCAGCCCCAGCATTTT	CASRTGHGSNQPQHF	.	TRBV6-1	.	TRBJ1-5
TGTGCCAGCTCACCGCAGGCAGACTATGGCTACACCTTC	CASSPQADYGYTF	.	TRBV18	few	TRBJ1-2
TGTGCCAGCACGGATGAGCAGTTCTTC	CASTDEQFF	.	TRBV6-2/TRBV6-3	many	TRBJ2-1
TGCGCCAGCAAATCGGGAGTAGGAGAGACCCAGTACTTC	CASKSGVGETQYF	.	TRBV5-1	.	TRBJ2-5
TGTGCCAGCAGCCCCGGGCCGGTAGCCGGGGAGCTGTTTTTT	CASSPGPVAGELFF	.	TRBV7-8	many	TRBJ2-2
TGTGCCAGCAGCTTAGCAGTGATTTCGTACAATGAGCAGTTCTTC	CASSLAVISYNEQFF	.	TRBV11-2	many	TRBJ2-1
TGTGCCAGCACCCGAGGGACTAGCGGGAATTACGAGCAGTACTTC	CASTRGTSGNYEQYF	TRBD2	TRBV2	many	TRBJ2-7
TGTGCCAGCAGTTTTGGAGGAAATCAAGAGACCCAGTACTTC	CASSFGGNQETQYF	.	TRBV28	.	TRBJ2-5
TGCGCCAGCAGCCAAGATCGGTTAGGTTGGACTGAAGCTTTCTTT	CASSQDRLGWTEAFF	.	TRBV4-3	many	TRBJ1-1
TGTGCCAGCAGTTACCTGAGCAGGGGTTCCACAGATACGCAGTATTTT	CASSYLSRGSTDTQYF	.	TRBV6-5	many	TRBJ2-3
TGTGCCAGCAGCCACCAGGACAGGGGTAATTCACCCCTCCACTTT	CASSHQDRGNSPLHF	TRBD1	TRBV3-1	many	TRBJ1-6
TGTGCCAGCAGCCCCGGGGCATATATAAACATTCAGTACTTC	CASSPGAYINIQYF	.	TRBV12-3/TRBV12-4	few	TRBJ2-4
TGCAGTGCTAGAGGACAGGGGGCCCCTGAAGCTTTCTTT	CSARGQGAPEAFF	TRBD1	TRBV20-1	few	TRBJ1-1
TGCAGCGCCGCGGGGGGGATAGATACGCAGTATTTT	CSAAGGIDTQYF	TRBD2	TRBV29-1	few	TRBJ2-3
TGTGCCAGCAGTTCCCAGGGGGGGGAAAAACTGTTTTTT	CASSSQGGEKLFF	TRBD1	TRBV6-5	few	TRBJ1-4
TGTGCCAGCAGCTCCAGCTCCGGGTCTTGCTTTGAAGCTTTCTTT	CASSSSSGSCFEAFF	.	TRBV21-1	.	TRBJ1-1
TGTGCCAGCAGCTTAGCGCATCTAGCCACGGACCCTTACGAGCAGTACTTC	CASSLAHLATDPYEQYF	.	TRBV7-2	many	TRBJ2-7
TGTGCCAGCAGCTTAGCGGCCAGGCAGTTCGTTTTT	CASSLAARQFVF	.	TRBV7-9	many	TRBJ1-4
TGTGCCACTAGACCGACGGCACAGGTTAACTATGGCTACACCTTC	CATRPTAQVNYGYTF	.	TRBV6-2/TRBV6-3	many	TRBJ1-2
TGTGCCAGCAGCCCAAGCGGGAGGTTTACGCAGTATTTT	CASSPSGRFTQYF	TRBD2	TRBV7-2	.	TRBJ2-3
TGTGCCAGCAGTTACTCGAGTGTCAGGGATACCTACGAGCAGTACTTC	CASSYSSVRDTYEQYF	.	TRBV6-5	many	TRBJ2-7
TGTGCCAGCAGTTTTGGGGGAGCGTCCAATGAGCAGTTCTTC	CASSFGGASNEQFF	.	TRBV12-3/TRBV12-4	few	TRBJ2-1
TGCGCCAGCAGCCGAATTAATGGCGGCGAGCAGTACTTC	CASSRINGGEQYF	.	TRBV5-1	.	TRBJ2-7
TGTGCCACCAGTCGGGGGGGGGAAGAGACCCAGTACTTC	CATSRGGEETQYF	TRBD2	TRBV24-1	many	TRBJ2-5
TGTGCCAGCAGCTTAGTCGAGGTCTCTGGGACCCAGTACTTC	CASSLVEVSGTQYF	.	TRBV13	many	TRBJ2-5
TGCAGTGCTAGACGCCCCCTCGAAGAGACCCAGTACTTC	CSARRPLEETQYF	.	TRBV20-1	.	TRBJ2-5
TGTGCCAGCAGGATTCTAGCGGGGGGCCTCAATGAGCAGTTCTTC	CASRILAGGLNEQFF	TRBD2	TRBV6-6	many	TRBJ2-1
TGTGCCAGCAGGCCTCCGGGACGGGCCTACGAGCAGTACTTC	CASRPPGRAYEQYF	.	TRBV28	many	TRBJ2-7
TGTGCCAGCACCGACATTAGCGGGAGTGCCTACAATGAGCAGTTCTTC	CASTDISGSAYNEQFF	TRBD2	TRBV6-2/TRBV6-3	many	TRBJ2-1
TGTGCCAGCAGCCCCTGGGGGATAGGGGGTGCTGAAGCTTTCTTT	CASSPWGIGGAEAFF	.	TRBV5-4	.	TRBJ1-1
TGTGCCAGCAGCTTAGGTAGCGGGGGTTACAATGAGCAGTTCTTC	CASSLGSGGYNEQFF	TRBD2	TRBV7-3	few	TRBJ2-1